This TCR delta chain was found in a study of delta chains in infants with herpesvirus infections. About the study: A Ugandan infant cohort was followed from birth for primary CMV.

Study-wide findings and caveats: Public-clonotype frequency seemingly fell with older age at infection. The public clonotype might exist undetected in CMV-uninfected infants.

With respect to this clone: Antigen specificity is unknown. A far bigger clonotype differs at one base, so this is likely a read error.

Gamma-chain- and delta-chain-specific primers converted PBMC RNA into TCR cDNA. TCRdb redid clone calling on the RT-PCR reads using CATT. The sample has approximately 720 delta-chain clones; roughly 42% are singletons. Germline trimming cut 8 bases from V and 6 bases from J; bases unmatched to any gene: 21. The CDR3 is made up of 18 amino acids. Germline CDR1 reads TSWWSYY; CDR2 reads QGS. V gene TRDV1 combines with J gene TRDJ1; 10 nucleotides agree with TRDD3. The specimen comprised peripheral blood, sampled at time point 3 of longitudinal follow-up. This sequence was found in a human donor who was a Ugandan infant, either HIV-exposed or HIV-unexposed (not recorded which). CDR3 nucleotides: TGTGCTCTTCCGGGGGGAGACTACTGGGGGATCGGTACCAATAAACTCATCTTT. Translating it yields CALPGGDYWGIGTNKLIF.